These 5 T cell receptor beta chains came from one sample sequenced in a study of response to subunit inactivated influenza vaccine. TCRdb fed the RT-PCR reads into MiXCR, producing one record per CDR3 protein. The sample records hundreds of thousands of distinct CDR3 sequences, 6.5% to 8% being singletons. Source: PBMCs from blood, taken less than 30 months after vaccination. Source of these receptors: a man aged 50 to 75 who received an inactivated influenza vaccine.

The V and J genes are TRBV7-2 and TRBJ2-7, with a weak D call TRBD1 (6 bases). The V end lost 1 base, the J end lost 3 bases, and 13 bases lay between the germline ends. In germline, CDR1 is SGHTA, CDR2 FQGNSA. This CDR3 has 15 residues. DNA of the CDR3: TGTGCCAGCAGCTTAGTAAGGGACAAAAACTACGAGCAGTACTTC. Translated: CASSLVRDKNYEQYF.

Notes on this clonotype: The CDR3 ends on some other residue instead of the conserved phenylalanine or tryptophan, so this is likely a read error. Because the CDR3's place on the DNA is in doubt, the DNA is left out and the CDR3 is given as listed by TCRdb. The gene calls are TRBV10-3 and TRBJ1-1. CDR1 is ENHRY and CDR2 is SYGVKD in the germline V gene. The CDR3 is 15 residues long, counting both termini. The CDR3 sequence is CAISEPLPQLGATDG.

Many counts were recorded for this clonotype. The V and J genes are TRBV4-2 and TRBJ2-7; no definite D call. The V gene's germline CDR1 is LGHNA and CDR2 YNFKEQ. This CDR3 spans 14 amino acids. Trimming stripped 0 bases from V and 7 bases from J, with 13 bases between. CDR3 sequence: CASSQEGLPSEQYF. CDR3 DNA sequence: TGTGCCAGCAGCCAAGAAGGGTTGCCAAGTGAGCAGTACTTC.

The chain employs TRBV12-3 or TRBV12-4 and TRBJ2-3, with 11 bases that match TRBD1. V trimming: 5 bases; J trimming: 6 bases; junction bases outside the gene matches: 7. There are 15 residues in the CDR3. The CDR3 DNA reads TGTGCCAGCAGTACTTGGACAGGGGGCGACGATACGCAGTATTTT. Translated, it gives CASSTWTGGDDTQYF.

CDR3 bases: TGTGCCAGCAGCTTAGCGGCAGTATTGTCCACAGATACGCAGTATTTT. This codes for CASSLAAVLSTDTQYF. The chain employs TRBV7-2 and TRBJ2-3, with D unresolved. CDR1 and CDR2 (germline): SGHTA, FQGNSA. V shed 0 bases and J shed 2 bases, with 12 bases lying between them. This CDR3 spans 16 amino acids.